These T cell receptor beta chains were read from a single sample in a study of blood T cell repertoires in COVID-19. Method: immunoSEQ multiplex PCR; TCRdb's copy keeps in-frame clones and lacks some. The sample includes more than 95,000 clones, 90% seen only once; the top ten take 1.5% to 2%. Material for sequencing was peripheral blood. The receptors originated from a human donor with active COVID-19. The donor label of this sample is uncertain. CDR3s include the opening cysteine and the closing phenylalanine or tryptophan. Each record gives: clone size, J gene, CDR3 length, V gene, D gene, CDR3 DNA, CDR3 protein. A D gene is named only where the DNA matches it firmly. Size values are once, few and many counts, or a class for expanded clones, and some rows have none.

clone size: NA
J gene: TRBJ1-3
CDR3 length: 15
V gene: TRBV6-5
D gene: NA
CDR3 DNA: TGTGCCAGCTCTGGCGGGGGCTTCTCTGGAAACACCATATATTTT
CDR3 protein: CASSGGGFSGNTIYF

clone size: NA
J gene: TRBJ2-7
CDR3 length: 16
V gene: TRBV7-2
D gene: NA
CDR3 DNA: TGTGCCAGCAGCTTAGACGGTCCCGCCGGGGTCTACGAGCAGTACTTC
CDR3 protein: CASSLDGPAGVYEQYF

clone size: NA
J gene: TRBJ2-1
CDR3 length: 15
V gene: TRBV13
D gene: TRBD2
CDR3 DNA: TGTGCCAGCAGCTTAGGCCAGGGCGGGGGGAATGAGCAGTTCTTC
CDR3 protein: CASSLGQGGGNEQFF

clone size: NA
J gene: TRBJ2-5
CDR3 length: 14
V gene: TRBV7-2
D gene: NA
CDR3 DNA: TGTGCCAGCAGCTTATTCCAGTCCCAAGAGACCCAGTACTTC
CDR3 protein: CASSLFQSQETQYF

clone size: NA
J gene: TRBJ2-1
CDR3 length: 18
V gene: TRBV15
D gene: TRBD1
CDR3 DNA: TGTGCCACCAGCAGAGATGGAGGGGGCACAGGGGGCAATGATGAGCAGTTCTTC
CDR3 protein: CATSRDGGGTGGNDEQFF

clone size: NA
J gene: TRBJ1-5
CDR3 length: 16
V gene: TRBV5-5
D gene: NA
CDR3 DNA: TGTGCCAGCAGCCCCGAGCAGGGTCAGAGCAATCAGCCCCAGCATTTT
CDR3 protein: CASSPEQGQSNQPQHF

clone size: NA
J gene: TRBJ1-4
CDR3 length: 14
V gene: TRBV2
D gene: TRBD1
CDR3 DNA: TGTGCCAGTTTAGACAGGGGAGGGAGTGAAAAACTGTTTTTT
CDR3 protein: CASLDRGGSEKLFF

clone size: NA
J gene: TRBJ1-2
CDR3 length: 12
V gene: TRBV6-5
D gene: TRBD1
CDR3 DNA: TGTGCCAGCAGACAGGGGGCGATGGGCTACACCTTC
CDR3 protein: CASRQGAMGYTF

clone size: NA
J gene: TRBJ1-1
CDR3 length: 16
V gene: TRBV3-1/TRBV3-2
D gene: NA
CDR3 DNA: TGTGCCAGCAGCCCGAAACTAATTTCCATGAACACTGAAGCTTTCTTT
CDR3 protein: CASSPKLISMNTEAFF

clone size: once
J gene: TRBJ2-1
CDR3 length: 11
V gene: TRBV4-2
D gene: NA
CDR3 DNA: TGTGCCAGCAGGACTACAAATGAGCAGTTCTTC
CDR3 protein: CASRTTNEQFF

clone size: NA
J gene: TRBJ1-1
CDR3 length: 21
V gene: TRBV3-1/TRBV3-2
D gene: NA
CDR3 DNA: TGTGCCAGCAGCCAAGTATGGTCAGGGGCAATGAGGTGGTGGGAGAACACTGAAGCTTTCTTT
CDR3 protein: CASSQVWSGAMRWWENTEAFF

clone size: NA
J gene: TRBJ1-1
CDR3 length: 15
V gene: TRBV6-2/TRBV6-3
D gene: NA
CDR3 DNA: TGTGCCAGCAGTTCCCCACAGGCCCCGAACACTGAAGCTTTCTTT
CDR3 protein: CASSSPQAPNTEAFF

clone size: NA
J gene: TRBJ2-7
CDR3 length: 16
V gene: TRBV6-1
D gene: NA
CDR3 DNA: TGTGCCAGCAGTGCCATACACAGCAGGGCCAGGTACGAGCAGTACTTC
CDR3 protein: CASSAIHSRARYEQYF

clone size: NA
J gene: TRBJ1-3
CDR3 length: 19
V gene: TRBV11-2
D gene: TRBD1
CDR3 DNA: TGTGCCAGCAGCTCCCCCCCCTGGACAGGGAAGGGAACTGGAAACACCATATATTTT
CDR3 protein: CASSSPPWTGKGTGNTIYF

clone size: NA
J gene: TRBJ2-5
CDR3 length: 16
V gene: TRBV7-9
D gene: NA
CDR3 DNA: TGTGCCAGCAGCTTCACTGGGGCTGTCGCCCAAGAGACCCAGTACTTC
CDR3 protein: CASSFTGAVAQETQYF

clone size: NA
J gene: TRBJ1-3
CDR3 length: 14
V gene: TRBV7-2
D gene: NA
CDR3 DNA: TGTGCCAGCAGGGGACTATCCTCTGGAAACACCATATATTTT
CDR3 protein: CASRGLSSGNTIYF

clone size: once
J gene: TRBJ2-7
CDR3 length: 15
V gene: TRBV27
D gene: TRBD2
CDR3 DNA: TGTGCCAGCAGTTCTCGGACTAGCGGTTTCTACGAGCAGTACTTC
CDR3 protein: CASSSRTSGFYEQYF

clone size: NA
J gene: TRBJ1-2
CDR3 length: 13
V gene: TRBV12-3/TRBV12-4
D gene: TRBD1
CDR3 DNA: TGTGCCAGCACCGCAGGGGGAGACTATGGCTACACCTTC
CDR3 protein: CASTAGGDYGYTF

clone size: NA
J gene: TRBJ2-3
CDR3 length: 16
V gene: TRBV9
D gene: TRBD1
CDR3 DNA: TGTGCCAGCAGCGTCCGGATGACAGGGGGTGGAGATACGCAGTATTTT
CDR3 protein: CASSVRMTGGGDTQYF

clone size: NA
J gene: TRBJ1-2
CDR3 length: 15
V gene: TRBV6-1
D gene: NA
CDR3 DNA: TGTGCCAGCAGTGAAGTGGCCCTCGCTAACTATGGCTACACCTTC
CDR3 protein: CASSEVALANYGYTF

clone size: NA
J gene: TRBJ2-6
CDR3 length: 18
V gene: TRBV10-3
D gene: TRBD2
CDR3 DNA: TGTGCCATCAGGGCCAGCGGGACCGCGAGCTCTGGGGCCAACGTCCTGACTTTC
CDR3 protein: CAIRASGTASSGANVLTF

clone size: NA
J gene: TRBJ2-7
CDR3 length: 12
V gene: TRBV6-5
D gene: TRBD1
CDR3 DNA: TGTGCCAGCAGTCGACAGGGGGACGAGCAGTACTTC
CDR3 protein: CASSRQGDEQYF

clone size: NA
J gene: TRBJ2-2
CDR3 length: 15
V gene: TRBV7-8
D gene: NA
CDR3 DNA: TGTGCCAGCAGCTTTTCGGGGAAGAACACCGGGGAGCTGTTTTTT
CDR3 protein: CASSFSGKNTGELFF

clone size: few
J gene: TRBJ1-2
CDR3 length: 12
V gene: TRBV7-9
D gene: NA
CDR3 DNA: TGTGCCAGCAGCATCCGGGGCTATGGCTACACCTTC
CDR3 protein: CASSIRGYGYTF

clone size: NA
J gene: TRBJ2-7
CDR3 length: 14
V gene: TRBV28
D gene: TRBD1
CDR3 DNA: TGTGCCAGCAGCTTACGGGACAGGGGGTACGAGCAGTACTTC
CDR3 protein: CASSLRDRGYEQYF

clone size: NA
J gene: TRBJ2-7
CDR3 length: 14
V gene: TRBV28
D gene: NA
CDR3 DNA: TGTGCCAGCAGGCGTGACAGGTCCCGGGGCGAGCAGTACTTC
CDR3 protein: CASRRDRSRGEQYF

clone size: NA
J gene: TRBJ1-5
CDR3 length: 15
V gene: TRBV6-1
D gene: NA
CDR3 DNA: TGTGCCAGCAGTGAAGCTGTCAGGGTCAATCAGCCCCAGCATTTT
CDR3 protein: CASSEAVRVNQPQHF

clone size: NA
J gene: TRBJ1-2
CDR3 length: 12
V gene: TRBV19
D gene: NA
CDR3 DNA: TGTGCCAGCTCCGACAGTCCCTATGGCTACACCTTC
CDR3 protein: CASSDSPYGYTF